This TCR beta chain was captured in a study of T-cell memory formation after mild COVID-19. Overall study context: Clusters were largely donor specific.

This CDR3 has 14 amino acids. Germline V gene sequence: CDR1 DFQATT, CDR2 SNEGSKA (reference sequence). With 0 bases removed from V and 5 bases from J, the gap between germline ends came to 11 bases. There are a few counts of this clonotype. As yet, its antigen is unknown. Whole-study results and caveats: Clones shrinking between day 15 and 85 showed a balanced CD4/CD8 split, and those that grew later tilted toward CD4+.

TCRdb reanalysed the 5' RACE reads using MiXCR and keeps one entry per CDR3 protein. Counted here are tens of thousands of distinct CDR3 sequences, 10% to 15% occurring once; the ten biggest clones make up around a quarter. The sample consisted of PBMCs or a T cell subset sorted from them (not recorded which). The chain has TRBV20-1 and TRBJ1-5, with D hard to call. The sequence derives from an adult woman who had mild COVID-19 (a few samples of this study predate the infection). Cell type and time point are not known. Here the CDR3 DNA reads TGCAGTGCTAGAGATTGGGCGGGTGATCAGCCCCAGCATTTT. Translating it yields CSARDWAGDQPQHF.